Below, 12 T cell receptor beta chains from the same sample are listed, as sequenced in a study of early T cells in non-severe SARS-CoV-2 infection. One entry per CDR3 protein results from TCRdb running MiXCR on the 5' RACE reads. The sample lists over 50,000 distinct CDR3 sequences, more than 10% occurring once. Sequenced sample: whole blood. These receptor sequences come from an adult who was a healthcare worker with PCR-confirmed SARS-CoV-2 infection or an uninfected control (not recorded which).

This clonotype was counted many times. The chain recombines TRBV6-6 with TRBJ2-1, with D possibly being TRBD2 (7 bases). CDR1 MNHNY and CDR2 SVGAGI come from the germline V gene (reference sequence). CDR3 size: 15 residues. V was cut by 4 bases and J by 7 bases, with 17 bases left in between. CDR3 coding DNA: TGTGCCAGCAGTTCCACTAGGGGGGGGCCGAATGAGCAGTTCTTC. It yields the protein CASSSTRGGPNEQFF.

This clonotype was counted ten times or more. V gene TRBV7-9 combines with J gene TRBJ1-1; D is uncertain. Germline V CDR1 and CDR2: SEHNR, FQNEAQ (reference sequence). The CDR3 extends over 12 amino acids. Trimming shortened V by 3 bases and J by 6 bases, and 8 bases separated the two germline ends. CDR3: CASSFSKAEAFF. The CDR3 region has the DNA TGTGCCAGCAGCTTCTCCAAGGCTGAAGCTTTCTTT.

This clonotype was seen only a few times. This chain joins TRBV7-9 and TRBJ2-7, with D perhaps TRBD2 (5 bases). With 6 bases removed from V and 6 bases from J, the gap between germline ends came to 9 bases. Per the germline V gene, CDR1 is SEHNR and CDR2 is FQNEAQ (reference sequence). The CDR3 consists of 11 residues. CDR3 sequence reads: CASSQGGEQYF. The CDR3 nucleotides read TGTGCCAGCAGTCAAGGAGGCGAGCAGTACTTC.

The V gene is TRBV7-9, the J gene TRBJ2-2, with unresolved D. The CDR3 spans 13 residues. The V end lost 1 base, the J end lost 3 bases, and 3 bases lay between the germline ends. The germline CDR1 and CDR2 sequences are SEHNR and FQNEAQ (reference sequence). The CDR3 region is CASSLVHTGELFF. CDR3 nucleotides: TGTGCCAGCAGCTTAGTGCACACCGGGGAGCTGTTTTTT.

This clonotype turned up a few times. J is TRBJ2-6 and V is TRBV10-3; D is possibly TRBD2 (6 bases). V was shortened by 6 bases and J by 4 bases, with 16 bases between the two germline ends. The CDR3 contains 16 residues. The germline V gene has CDR1 ENHRY and CDR2 SYGVKD. CDR3: CAIRPEAGRGANVLTF. In DNA form, the CDR3 reads TGTGCCATCAGACCTGAGGCGGGGCGCGGGGCCAACGTCCTGACTTTC.

V usage is TRBV10-2 and J usage is TRBJ2-6; D possibly corresponds to TRBD1 (6 bases). Germline V CDR1 and CDR2: WSHSY, SAAADI. The length of the CDR3 is 11 residues. Trimming shortened V by 10 bases and J by 12 bases, and 13 bases separated the two germline ends. CDR3: CATSTGPVLTF. DNA of the CDR3: TGCGCCACCAGCACAGGGCCCGTCCTGACTTTC.

The table lists this clonotype with many counts. CDR3 sequence reads: CASSRRGVAYEQYF. In DNA form, the CDR3 reads TGTGCCAGCAGTAGGCGGGGGGTTGCCTACGAGCAGTACTTC. The rearrangement links TRBV6-5 to TRBJ2-7, with 8 bases identical to TRBD2. The CDR3 is 14 amino acids. The ends lost 5 bases at V and 2 bases at J; junction bases unmatched: 5. Germline V CDR1 and CDR2: MNHEY, SVGAGI.

This clonotype occurred many times. The rearrangement joins TRBV7-3 to TRBJ2-2; possibly TRBD2 for D (5 bases). Trimming shortened V by 5 bases and J by 2 bases, and 18 bases separated the two germline ends. From germline, CDR1 is SGHTA and CDR2 FQGTGA. CDR3 size: 17 residues. The CDR3 coding sequence is TGTGCCAGCAGCACAGTGGCGGGTGCGGGTAACACCGGGGAGCTGTTTTTT. It is translated as CASSTVAGAGNTGELFF.

This clonotype has at least ten counts. CDR3 sequence: CATRYGELFF. In DNA, the CDR3 is TGTGCCACCAGATACGGGGAGCTGTTTTTT. The chain combines TRBV6-2 or TRBV6-3 with TRBJ2-2; D ambiguous. This CDR3 spans 10 amino acids. The germline V and J ends were trimmed by 10 bases and 7 bases, with 7 bases remaining between them. Germline-derived CDR1 and CDR2 are MNHEY and SVGEGT.

Many counts were recorded for this clonotype. The chain couples TRBV12-3 or TRBV12-4 to TRBJ2-4; D is tentatively TRBD1 or TRBD2 (6 bases each). The CDR3 loop spans 13 amino acids. The germline V and J ends were trimmed by 3 bases and 8 bases, with 11 bases remaining between them. This CDR3 is CASSLRGADIQYF. The CDR3 nucleotides read TGTGCCAGCAGTTTGAGGGGGGCGGACATTCAGTACTTC.

This clonotype was seen a handful of times. The chain has TRBV12-5 and TRBJ2-7; perhaps TRBD1 as D (6 bases). V was shortened by 3 bases and J by 2 bases, with 8 bases between the two germline ends. CDR3 length: 13 amino acids. The germline gives CDR1 LGHNT, CDR2 FRNRAP. CDR3 DNA: TGTGCTAGTGGTTTTGCAGGGGCCTACGAGCAGTACTTC. It specifies CASGFAGAYEQYF.

This clonotype was seen ten or more times. This sequence joins TRBV27 and TRBJ1-5; possible D gene TRBD1, 6 bases. Germline V gene lookup returns CDR1 MNHEY and CDR2 SMNVEV (reference sequence). V dropped 8 bases and J dropped 4 bases, with 21 bases sitting between them. The CDR3 consists of 16 residues. The chain's CDR3 is CASRAGGLVRNQPQHF. CDR3 in DNA: TGTGCCAGCCGGGCGGGGGGGCTGGTACGAAATCAGCCCCAGCATTTT.